This is a list of T cell receptor beta chains from one sample in a study of blood T cell repertoires in COVID-19. The assay was immunoSEQ multiplex PCR, and TCRdb's table has in-frame clones only and misses some. The sample lists approximately 190,000 clones; 88% were seen once. What was sequenced was peripheral blood. The receptors come from a woman aged 40 to 55 who had recovered from COVID-19. Each CDR3 is given with its conserved first and last residue. A D gene is named only where the DNA matches it firmly. Clone size appears in some rows only: once, few, many, or a class for an expanded clone.

TRBJ2-1	TRBV9	.	TRBD2	CASSVGRTSGSRAEQFF	TGTGCCAGCAGCGTAGGGAGGACTAGCGGGAGCAGAGCTGAGCAGTTCTTC
TRBJ2-3	TRBV3-1/TRBV3-2	.	TRBD2	CASSPLAGTDTQYF	TGTGCCAGCAGCCCCTTAGCGGGAACAGATACGCAGTATTTT
TRBJ2-3	TRBV30	.	.	CAWTARGGTDTQYF	TGTGCCTGGACGGCGCGGGGAGGCACAGATACGCAGTATTTT
TRBJ2-1	TRBV15	.	TRBD2	CATREREVYNEQFF	TGTGCCACCAGAGAGCGGGAGGTCTACAATGAGCAGTTCTTC
TRBJ1-2	TRBV19	once	TRBD1	CASSRQGSDDGYTF	TGTGCCAGTAGTAGACAGGGGTCAGATGATGGCTACACCTTC
TRBJ1-4	TRBV9	.	TRBD1	CASSVGGQGGEKLFF	TGTGCCAGCAGCGTAGGAGGACAGGGTGGTGAAAAACTGTTTTTT
TRBJ1-3	TRBV7-6	.	.	CASSLGEGDSGNTIYF	TGTGCCAGCAGCTTAGGGGAGGGGGACTCTGGAAACACCATATATTTT
TRBJ1-6	TRBV6-5	.	.	CASRLRGSYNSPLHF	TGTGCCAGCCGTTTGAGAGGGTCCTATAATTCACCCCTCCACTTT
TRBJ2-1	TRBV6-4	.	TRBD2	CASSDNPGLGSYNEQFF	TGTGCCAGCAGTGATAATCCGGGACTAGGATCCTACAATGAGCAGTTCTTC
TRBJ2-7	TRBV19	.	.	CASSTGQGIYAQYF	TGTGCCAGTAGTACGGGCCAGGGCATCTACGCGCAGTACTTC
TRBJ1-1	TRBV9	few	TRBD1	CASSVGDRMNTEAFF	TGTGCCAGCAGCGTAGGGGACAGAATGAACACTGAAGCTTTCTTT
TRBJ1-1	TRBV5-1	.	.	CASSDQGGGNTEAFF	TGCGCCAGCAGCGATCAAGGGGGTGGGAACACTGAAGCTTTCTTT
TRBJ1-2	TRBV19	.	.	CASGQSLFGYTF	TGTGCCAGCGGACAGAGCCTTTTCGGCTACACCTTC
TRBJ2-7	TRBV5-8	.	TRBD2	CASSRGGMISYEQYF	TGTGCCAGCAGTCGGGGGGGGATGATATCCTACGAGCAGTACTTC
TRBJ1-1	TRBV5-1	few	.	CASSLGAGSTEAFF	TGCGCCAGCAGCTTGGGAGCGGGTTCCACTGAAGCTTTCTTT
TRBJ2-7	TRBV2	.	TRBD1	CASSRDREGEQYF	TGTGCCAGCAGCCGGGACAGGGAGGGCGAGCAGTACTTC
TRBJ2-7	TRBV27	.	TRBD1	CASSLAGQGAYEQYF	TGTGCCAGCAGTTTAGCCGGACAGGGGGCCTACGAGCAGTACTTC
TRBJ2-1	TRBV27	once	.	CASGADNEQFF	TGTGCCAGCGGTGCAGACAATGAGCAGTTCTTC
TRBJ2-3	TRBV12-5	.	TRBD2	CASGSPAGGTDTQYF	TGTGCTAGTGGTTCCCCGGCGGGAGGCACAGATACGCAGTATTTT
TRBJ1-1	TRBV30	.	.	CAWSAITAWTVVNTEAFF	TGTGCCTGGAGTGCTATCACCGCCTGGACTGTGGTGAACACTGAAGCTTTCTTT
TRBJ1-6	TRBV7-2	once	.	CASSSTENTYNSPLHF	TGTGCCAGCAGCTCGACAGAGAACACCTATAATTCACCCCTCCACTTT
TRBJ2-5	TRBV18	.	TRBD2	CASSPGLAVQETQYF	TGTGCCAGCTCGCCGGGACTAGCGGTCCAAGAGACCCAGTACTTC
TRBJ1-2	TRBV2	.	.	CASSADGYTF	TGTGCCAGCAGTGCGGATGGCTACACCTTC
TRBJ2-7	TRBV11-2	.	TRBD2	CASSFSRLLAGGFSYEQYF	TGTGCCAGCAGCTTCTCCCGTTTACTAGCGGGAGGGTTTTCCTACGAGCAGTACTTC
TRBJ2-2	TRBV11-2	once	TRBD2	CASSFGLAGERAGELFF	TGTGCCAGCAGCTTCGGACTAGCGGGAGAGAGGGCCGGGGAGCTGTTTTTT
TRBJ1-2	TRBV14	.	TRBD1	CASSPLGQGNGYTF	TGTGCCAGCAGCCCGCTGGGACAGGGGAATGGCTACACCTTC
TRBJ2-3	TRBV5-1	.	TRBD2	CASGAQVTSYWGTDTQYF	TGCGCCAGCGGCGCCCAGGTGACTAGCTACTGGGGCACAGATACGCAGTATTTT
TRBJ2-3	TRBV6-6	.	.	CASSFSGTDTQYF	TGTGCCAGCAGTTTTTCGGGCACAGATACGCAGTATTTT
TRBJ1-2	TRBV30	.	.	CAWIVGSNGYTF	TGTGCCTGGATAGTCGGTTCTAATGGCTACACCTTC
TRBJ2-7	TRBV6-5	.	TRBD2	CASSYWWEGSHEQYF	TGTGCCAGCAGTTACTGGTGGGAGGGCTCCCACGAGCAGTACTTC
TRBJ2-7	TRBV27	once	.	CASSLSGRNYEQYF	TGTGCCAGCAGTTTATCGGGCAGAAACTACGAGCAGTACTTC
TRBJ2-3	TRBV3-1/TRBV3-2	.	.	CASSLRGSTDTQYF	TGTGCCAGCAGCCTAAGGGGAAGCACAGATACGCAGTATTTT
TRBJ1-4	TRBV9	.	.	CASSAVPDIVYEKLFF	TGTGCCAGCAGCGCCGTCCCCGACATAGTCTATGAAAAACTGTTTTTT
TRBJ1-5	TRBV29-1	.	TRBD1	CSVGQGFNQPQHF	TGCAGCGTTGGACAGGGGTTCAATCAGCCCCAGCATTTT
TRBJ1-5	TRBV6-2/TRBV6-3	.	.	CASSWSFDQPQHF	TGTGCCAGCAGTTGGAGTTTCGATCAGCCCCAGCATTTT
TRBJ2-2	TRBV4-1	.	TRBD1	CASSQDPTGYPGELFF	TGCGCCAGCAGCCAAGACCCGACAGGGTATCCCGGGGAGCTGTTTTTT
TRBJ1-2	TRBV11-2	.	.	CASSLGTVYGYTF	TGTGCCAGCAGCTTAGGGACAGTCTATGGCTACACCTTC
TRBJ2-1	TRBV9	.	TRBD2	CASSVGWTSVSNEQFF	TGTGCCAGCAGCGTAGGATGGACTAGCGTTAGCAATGAGCAGTTCTTC
TRBJ2-3	TRBV27	.	TRBD1	CASRGGQGPDTQYF	TGTGCCAGCAGGGGGGGACAGGGCCCAGATACGCAGTATTTT
TRBJ2-7	TRBV6-2/TRBV6-3	.	TRBD2	CASSYGTSGRAVSYEQYF	TGTGCCAGCAGTTACGGGACTAGCGGGAGGGCCGTGTCCTACGAGCAGTACTTC
TRBJ2-1	TRBV19	.	TRBD2	CASRPTSASTSYNEQFF	TGTGCCAGTAGACCAACTAGCGCAAGTACTTCCTACAATGAGCAGTTCTTC
TRBJ2-3	TRBV5-1	.	TRBD2	CASSLAASGTVDTQYF	TGCGCCAGCAGCTTGGCAGCTAGCGGGACCGTAGATACGCAGTATTTT
TRBJ2-1	TRBV5-4	.	.	CASSLGAVSTYNEQFF	TGTGCCAGCAGCTTAGGAGCGGTATCCACCTACAATGAGCAGTTCTTC
TRBJ1-2	TRBV7-6	.	.	CASSPWTALNYGYTF	TGTGCCAGCAGCCCTTGGACAGCGCTTAACTATGGCTACACCTTC
TRBJ2-7	TRBV7-9	.	TRBD1	CASSSGDREYF	TGTGCCAGCAGCTCAGGGGACAGGGAATACTTC
TRBJ2-3	TRBV28	.	TRBD2	CASRRGGTSMTDTQYF	TGTGCCAGCAGGAGAGGGGGGACTAGCATGACAGATACGCAGTATTTT
TRBJ1-4	TRBV19	.	TRBD1	CASSPFDRGSNEKLFF	TGTGCCAGTAGCCCATTCGACAGGGGGAGTAATGAAAAACTGTTTTTT
TRBJ1-1	TRBV28	.	.	CASSPPGTPAAEAFF	TGTGCCAGCAGTCCTCCCGGGACACCGGCGGCTGAAGCTTTCTTT
TRBJ2-2	TRBV7-2	.	.	CASSLAGGGIPGELFF	TGTGCCAGCAGCTTAGCGGGCGGAGGGATTCCCGGGGAGCTGTTTTTT
TRBJ2-1	TRBV5-1	.	TRBD1	CASMMGQGDNEQFF	TGCGCCAGCATGATGGGACAGGGGGACAATGAGCAGTTCTTC
TRBJ1-1	TRBV4-2	once	.	CASSQGSFMNTEAFF	TGTGCCAGCAGCCAAGGCAGTTTCATGAACACTGAAGCTTTCTTT
TRBJ2-1	TRBV4-2	.	TRBD2	CASSQGLASVEQFF	TGTGCCAGCAGCCAGGGACTAGCATCGGTTGAGCAGTTCTTC
TRBJ1-2	TRBV5-4	.	TRBD1	CASSLGSQGAPGYTF	TGTGCCAGCAGCTTGGGAAGTCAGGGGGCGCCCGGCTACACCTTC
TRBJ2-1	TRBV27	.	TRBD1	CASSLDRGGNNEQFF	TGTGCCAGCAGCCTGGACAGGGGGGGCAACAATGAGCAGTTCTTC
TRBJ1-1	TRBV10-3	.	TRBD1	CAISEQGQGATEAFF	TGTGCCATCAGTGAACAGGGACAGGGGGCCACTGAAGCTTTCTTT
TRBJ2-7	TRBV7-6	few	TRBD2	CASRFDSAGVDEQYF	TGTGCCAGCAGATTTGACTCCGCGGGAGTAGACGAGCAGTACTTC
TRBJ2-2	TRBV5-8	.	TRBD2	CASSSGLAANTGELFF	TGTGCCAGCAGCTCGGGACTAGCGGCGAACACCGGGGAGCTGTTTTTT
TRBJ1-1	TRBV2	.	TRBD1	CASSPNRGTVRNTEAFF	TGTGCCAGCAGTCCCAACCGAGGGACAGTCAGGAACACTGAAGCTTTCTTT
TRBJ1-6	TRBV3-1/TRBV3-2	once	.	CASSHSGGGPLHF	TGTGCCAGCAGCCACAGCGGCGGAGGACCCCTCCACTTT
TRBJ1-5	TRBV30	.	.	CAWSSTVNQPQHF	TGTGCCTGGAGCTCGACAGTAAACCAGCCCCAGCATTTT